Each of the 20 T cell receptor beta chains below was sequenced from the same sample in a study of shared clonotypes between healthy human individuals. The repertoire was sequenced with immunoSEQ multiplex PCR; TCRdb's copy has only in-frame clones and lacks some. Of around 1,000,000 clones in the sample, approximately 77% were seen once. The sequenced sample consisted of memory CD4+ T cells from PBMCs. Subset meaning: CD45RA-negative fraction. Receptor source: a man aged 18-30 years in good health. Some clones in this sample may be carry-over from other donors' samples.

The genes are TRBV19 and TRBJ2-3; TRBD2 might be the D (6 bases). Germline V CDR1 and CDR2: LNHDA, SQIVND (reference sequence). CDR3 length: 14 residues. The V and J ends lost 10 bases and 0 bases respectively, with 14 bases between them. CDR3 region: CATTSGTSTDTQYF. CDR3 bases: TGTGCCACCACCTCCGGGACTAGCACAGATACGCAGTATTTT.

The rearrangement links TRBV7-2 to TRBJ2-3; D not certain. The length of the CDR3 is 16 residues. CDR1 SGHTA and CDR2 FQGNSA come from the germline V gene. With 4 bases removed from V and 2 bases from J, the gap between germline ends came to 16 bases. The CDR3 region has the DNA TGTGCCAGCAGCTCGGGCCAACTCCGCCCCACAGATACGCAGTATTTT. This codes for CASSSGQLRPTDTQYF. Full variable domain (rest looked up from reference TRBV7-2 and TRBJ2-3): GAGVSQSPSNKVTEKGKDVELRCDPISGHTALYWYRQSLGQGLEFLIYFQGNSAPDKSGLPSDRFSAERTGGSVSTLTIQRTQQEDSAVYLCASSSGQLRPTDTQYFGPGTRLTVL.

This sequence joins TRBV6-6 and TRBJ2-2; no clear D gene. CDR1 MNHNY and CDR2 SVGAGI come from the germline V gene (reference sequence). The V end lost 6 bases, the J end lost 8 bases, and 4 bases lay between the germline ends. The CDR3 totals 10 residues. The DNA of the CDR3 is TGTGCCAGCAGGGGAGGGGAGCTGTTTTTT. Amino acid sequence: CASRGGELFF.

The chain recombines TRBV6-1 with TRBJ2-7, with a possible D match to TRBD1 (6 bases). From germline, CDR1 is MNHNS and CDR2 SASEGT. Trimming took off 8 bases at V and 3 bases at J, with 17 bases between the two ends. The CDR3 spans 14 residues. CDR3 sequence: CASSLRGQNYEQYF. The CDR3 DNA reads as TGTGCCAGCTCACTAAGAGGACAGAACTACGAGCAGTACTTC.

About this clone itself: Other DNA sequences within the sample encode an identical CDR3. CDR3 sequence: CAWTSGSYEQYF. CDR3 bases: TGTGCCTGGACTAGCGGATCCTACGAGCAGTACTTC. This chain links TRBV30 with TRBJ2-7, with 7 bases lining up with TRBD2. V shed 4 bases and J 1 base; nucleotides not matched to a gene: 1. The germline CDR1 and CDR2 sequences are GTSNPN and SVGIG (reference sequence). The CDR3 runs 12 residues.

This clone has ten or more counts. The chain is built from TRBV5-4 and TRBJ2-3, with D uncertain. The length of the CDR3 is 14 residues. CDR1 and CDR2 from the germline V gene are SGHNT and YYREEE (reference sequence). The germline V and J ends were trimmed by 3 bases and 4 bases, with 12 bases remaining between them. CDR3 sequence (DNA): TGTGCCAGCAGCTCTGGTGGTGGGTCAGATACGCAGTATTTT. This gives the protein CASSSGGGSDTQYF. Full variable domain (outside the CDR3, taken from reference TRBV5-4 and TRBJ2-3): ETGVTQSPTHLIKTRGQQVTLRCSSQSGHNTVSWYQQALGQGPQFIFQYYREEENGRGNFPPRFSGLQFPNYSSELNVNALELDDSALYLCASSSGGGSDTQYFGPGTRLTVL.

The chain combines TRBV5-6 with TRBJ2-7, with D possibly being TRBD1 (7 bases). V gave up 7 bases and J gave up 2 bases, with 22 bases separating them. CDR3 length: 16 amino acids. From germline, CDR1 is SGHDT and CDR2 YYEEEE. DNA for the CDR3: TGTGCCAGCTCCCGGAGGGGGCCCAGGCCCACCTACGAGCAGTACTTC. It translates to CASSRRGPRPTYEQYF.

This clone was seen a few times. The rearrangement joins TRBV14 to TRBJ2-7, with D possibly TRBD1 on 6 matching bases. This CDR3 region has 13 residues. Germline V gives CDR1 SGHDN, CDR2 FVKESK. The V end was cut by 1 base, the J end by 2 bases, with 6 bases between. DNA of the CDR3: TGTGCCAGCAGCCAAGGGACAGCCTACGAGCAGTACTTC. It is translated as CASSQGTAYEQYF.

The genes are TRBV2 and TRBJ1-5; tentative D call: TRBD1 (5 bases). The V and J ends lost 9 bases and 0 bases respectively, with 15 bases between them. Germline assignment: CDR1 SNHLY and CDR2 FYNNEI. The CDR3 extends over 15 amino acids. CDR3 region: CARYHRKHSNQPQHF. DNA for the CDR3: TGTGCCAGATACCACAGGAAACATAGCAATCAGCCCCAGCATTTT. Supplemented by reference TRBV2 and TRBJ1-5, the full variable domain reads EPEVTQTPSHQVTQMGQEVILRCVPISNHLYFYWYRQILGQKVEFLVSFYNNEISEKSEIFDDQFSVERPDGSNFTLKIRSTKLEDSAMYFCARYHRKHSNQPQHFGDGTRLSIL.

The CDR3: CASREEGVTEAFF. The CDR3 DNA is TGTGCCAGCAGGGAGGAAGGGGTCACTGAAGCTTTCTTT. The chain is built from TRBV2 and TRBJ1-1; D is perhaps TRBD1 (5 bases). V gave up 6 bases and J gave up 4 bases, with 12 bases separating them. This CDR3 has 13 residues. CDR1 SNHLY and CDR2 FYNNEI come from the germline V gene.

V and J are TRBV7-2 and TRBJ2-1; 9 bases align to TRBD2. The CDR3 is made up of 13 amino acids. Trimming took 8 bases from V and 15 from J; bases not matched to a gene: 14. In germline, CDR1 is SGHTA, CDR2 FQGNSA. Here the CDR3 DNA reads TGTGCCAGCGTTGCGGGAGGGCAGAATGACCGGTTCTTC. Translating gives CASVAGGQNDRFF.

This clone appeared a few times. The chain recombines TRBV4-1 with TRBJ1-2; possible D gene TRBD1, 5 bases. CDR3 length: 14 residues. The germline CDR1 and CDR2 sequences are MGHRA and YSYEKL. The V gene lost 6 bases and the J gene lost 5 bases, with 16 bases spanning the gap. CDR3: CASSRPGSLYGYTF. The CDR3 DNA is TGCGCCAGCAGTCGTCCAGGGAGCTTATATGGCTACACCTTC.

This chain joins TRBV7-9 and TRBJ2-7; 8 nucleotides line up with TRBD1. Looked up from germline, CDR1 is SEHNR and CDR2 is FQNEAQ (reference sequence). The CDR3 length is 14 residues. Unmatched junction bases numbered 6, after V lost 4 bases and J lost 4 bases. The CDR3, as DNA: TGTGCCAGCAGCTCAACGAGACAGGGGTACGAGCAGTACTTC. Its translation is CASSSTRQGYEQYF.

The CDR3 loop reads CASSKEGLGDEQFF. For the CDR3, the DNA is TGTGCCAGCTCCAAAGAGGGTTTGGGCGATGAGCAGTTCTTC. V and J are TRBV5-4 and TRBJ2-1; perhaps TRBD2 as D (5 bases). CDR1 and CDR2 from the germline V gene are SGHNT and YYREEE (reference sequence). Deletions cut 7 bases from V and 8 bases from J, with 19 bases between. The CDR3 runs 14 residues.

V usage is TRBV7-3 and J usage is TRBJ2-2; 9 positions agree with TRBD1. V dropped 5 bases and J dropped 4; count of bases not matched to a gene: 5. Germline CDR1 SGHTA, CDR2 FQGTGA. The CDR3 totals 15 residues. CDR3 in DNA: TGTGCCAGCAGCCTCGGGACAGGGCGCACCGGGGAGCTGTTTTTT. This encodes CASSLGTGRTGELFF.

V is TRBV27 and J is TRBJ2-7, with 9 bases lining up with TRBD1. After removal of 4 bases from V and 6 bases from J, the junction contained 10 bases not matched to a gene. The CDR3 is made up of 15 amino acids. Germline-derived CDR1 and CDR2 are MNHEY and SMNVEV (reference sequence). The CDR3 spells CASSSPGTGWGEQYF. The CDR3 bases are TGTGCCAGCAGTTCTCCCGGGACAGGGTGGGGCGAGCAGTACTTC.

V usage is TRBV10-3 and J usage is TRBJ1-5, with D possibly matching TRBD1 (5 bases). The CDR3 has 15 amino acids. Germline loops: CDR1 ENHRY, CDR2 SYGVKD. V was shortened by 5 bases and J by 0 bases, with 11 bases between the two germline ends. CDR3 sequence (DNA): TGTGCCATCAGTCCCGGGACCAATAGCAATCAGCCCCAGCATTTT. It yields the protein CAISPGTNSNQPQHF.

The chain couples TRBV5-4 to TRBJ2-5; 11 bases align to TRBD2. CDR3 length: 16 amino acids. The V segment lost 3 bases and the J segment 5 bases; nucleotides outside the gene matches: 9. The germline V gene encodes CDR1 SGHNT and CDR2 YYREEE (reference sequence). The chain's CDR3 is CASSSIAGGPGETQYF. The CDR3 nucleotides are TGTGCCAGCAGCTCGATAGCGGGAGGGCCAGGGGAGACCCAGTACTTC.

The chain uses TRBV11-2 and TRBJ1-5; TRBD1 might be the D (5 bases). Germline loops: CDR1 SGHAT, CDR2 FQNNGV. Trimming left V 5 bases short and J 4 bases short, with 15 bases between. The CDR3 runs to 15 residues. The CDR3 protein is CASSHSDGGNQPQHF. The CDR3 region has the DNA TGTGCCAGCAGCCACTCGGATGGGGGAAATCAGCCCCAGCATTTT.

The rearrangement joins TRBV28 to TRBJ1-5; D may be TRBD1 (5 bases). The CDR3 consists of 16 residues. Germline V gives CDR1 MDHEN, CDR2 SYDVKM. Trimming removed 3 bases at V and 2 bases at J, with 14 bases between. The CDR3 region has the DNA TGTGCCAGCAGTTTTTATCGGGACGGGGGCAATCAGCCCCAGCATTTT. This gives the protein CASSFYRDGGNQPQHF.